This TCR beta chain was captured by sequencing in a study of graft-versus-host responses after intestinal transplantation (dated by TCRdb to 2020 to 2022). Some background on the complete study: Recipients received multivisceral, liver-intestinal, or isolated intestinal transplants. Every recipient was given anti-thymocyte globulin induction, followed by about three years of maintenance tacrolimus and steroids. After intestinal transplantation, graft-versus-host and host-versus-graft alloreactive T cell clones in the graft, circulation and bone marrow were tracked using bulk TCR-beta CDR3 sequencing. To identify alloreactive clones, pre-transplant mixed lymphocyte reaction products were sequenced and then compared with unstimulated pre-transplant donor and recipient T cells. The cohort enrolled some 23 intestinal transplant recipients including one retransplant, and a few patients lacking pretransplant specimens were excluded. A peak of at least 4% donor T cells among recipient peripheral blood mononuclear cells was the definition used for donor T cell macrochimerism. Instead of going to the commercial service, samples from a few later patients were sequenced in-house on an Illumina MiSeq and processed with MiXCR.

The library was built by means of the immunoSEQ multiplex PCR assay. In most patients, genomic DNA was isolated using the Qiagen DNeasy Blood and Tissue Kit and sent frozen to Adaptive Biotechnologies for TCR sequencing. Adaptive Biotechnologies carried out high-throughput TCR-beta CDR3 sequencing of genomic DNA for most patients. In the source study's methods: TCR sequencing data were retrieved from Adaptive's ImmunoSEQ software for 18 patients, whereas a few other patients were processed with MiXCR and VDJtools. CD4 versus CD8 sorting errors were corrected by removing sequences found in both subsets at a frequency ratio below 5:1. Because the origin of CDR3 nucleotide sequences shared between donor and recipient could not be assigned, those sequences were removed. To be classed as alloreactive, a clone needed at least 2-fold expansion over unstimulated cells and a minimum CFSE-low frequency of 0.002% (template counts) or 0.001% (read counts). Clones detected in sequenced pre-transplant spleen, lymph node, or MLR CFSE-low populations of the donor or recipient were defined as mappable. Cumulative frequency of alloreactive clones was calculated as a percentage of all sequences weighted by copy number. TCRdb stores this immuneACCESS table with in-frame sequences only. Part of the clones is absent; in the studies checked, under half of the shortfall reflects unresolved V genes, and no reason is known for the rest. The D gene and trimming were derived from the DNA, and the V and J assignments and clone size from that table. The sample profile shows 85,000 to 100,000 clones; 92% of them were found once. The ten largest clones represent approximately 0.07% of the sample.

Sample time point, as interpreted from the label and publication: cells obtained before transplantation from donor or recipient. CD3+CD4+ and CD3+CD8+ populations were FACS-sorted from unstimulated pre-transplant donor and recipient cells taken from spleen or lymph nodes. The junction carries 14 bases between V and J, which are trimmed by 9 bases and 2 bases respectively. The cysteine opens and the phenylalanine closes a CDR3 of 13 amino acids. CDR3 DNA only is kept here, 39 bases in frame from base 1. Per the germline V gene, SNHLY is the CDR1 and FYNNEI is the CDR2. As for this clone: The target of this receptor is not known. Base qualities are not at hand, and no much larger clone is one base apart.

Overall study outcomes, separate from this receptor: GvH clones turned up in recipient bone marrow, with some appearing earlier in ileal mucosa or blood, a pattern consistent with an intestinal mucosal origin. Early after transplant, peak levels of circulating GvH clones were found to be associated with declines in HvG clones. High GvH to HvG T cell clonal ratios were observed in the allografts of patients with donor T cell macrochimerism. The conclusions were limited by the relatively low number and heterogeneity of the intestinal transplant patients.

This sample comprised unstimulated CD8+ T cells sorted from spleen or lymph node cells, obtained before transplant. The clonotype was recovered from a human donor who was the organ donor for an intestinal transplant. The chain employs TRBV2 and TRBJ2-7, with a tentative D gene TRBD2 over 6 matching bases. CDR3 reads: CASLAPNTYEQYF. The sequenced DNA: TGTGCCAGTCTAGCGCCCAACACCTACGAGCAGTACTTC.